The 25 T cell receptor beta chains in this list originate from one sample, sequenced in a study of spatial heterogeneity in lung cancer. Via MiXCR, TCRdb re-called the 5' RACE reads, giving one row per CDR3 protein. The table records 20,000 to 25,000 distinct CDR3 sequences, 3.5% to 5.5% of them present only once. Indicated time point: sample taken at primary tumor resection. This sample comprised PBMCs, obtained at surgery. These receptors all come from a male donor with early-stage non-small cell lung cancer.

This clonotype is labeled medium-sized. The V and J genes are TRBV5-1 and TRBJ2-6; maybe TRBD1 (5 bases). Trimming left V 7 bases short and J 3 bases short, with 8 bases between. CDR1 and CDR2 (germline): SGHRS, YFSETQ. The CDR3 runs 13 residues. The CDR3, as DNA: TGCGCCAGCGCGACAGATGGGGCCAACGTCCTGACTTTC. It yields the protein CASATDGANVLTF.

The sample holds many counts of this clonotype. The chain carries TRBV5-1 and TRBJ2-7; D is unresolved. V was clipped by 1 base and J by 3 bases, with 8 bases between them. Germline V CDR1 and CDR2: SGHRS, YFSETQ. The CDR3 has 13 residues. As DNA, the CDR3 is TGCGCCAGCAGCTTGCTGGCGAACTACGAGCAGTACTTC. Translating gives CASSLLANYEQYF.

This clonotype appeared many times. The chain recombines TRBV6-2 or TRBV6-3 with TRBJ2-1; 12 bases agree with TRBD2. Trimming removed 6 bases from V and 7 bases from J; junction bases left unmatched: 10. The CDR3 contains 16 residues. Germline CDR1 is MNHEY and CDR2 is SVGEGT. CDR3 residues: CASSRLAGAILNEQFF. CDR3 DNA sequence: TGTGCCAGCAGCCGACTAGCGGGAGCGATATTGAATGAGCAGTTCTTC.

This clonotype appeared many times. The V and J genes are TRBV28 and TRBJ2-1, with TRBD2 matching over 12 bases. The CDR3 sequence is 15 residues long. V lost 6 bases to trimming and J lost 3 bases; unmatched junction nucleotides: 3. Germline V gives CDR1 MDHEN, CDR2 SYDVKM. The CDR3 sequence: CASRGLAGNYNEQFF. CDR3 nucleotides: TGTGCCAGCAGGGGACTAGCGGGTAACTACAATGAGCAGTTCTTC.

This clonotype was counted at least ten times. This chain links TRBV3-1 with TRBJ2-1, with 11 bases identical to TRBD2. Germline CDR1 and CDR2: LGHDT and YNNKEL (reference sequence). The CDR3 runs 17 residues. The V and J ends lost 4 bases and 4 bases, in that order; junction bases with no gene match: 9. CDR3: CASSRTGLAEGYNEQFF. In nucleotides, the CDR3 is TGTGCCAGCAGCCGCACGGGACTAGCGGAGGGGTACAATGAGCAGTTCTTC.

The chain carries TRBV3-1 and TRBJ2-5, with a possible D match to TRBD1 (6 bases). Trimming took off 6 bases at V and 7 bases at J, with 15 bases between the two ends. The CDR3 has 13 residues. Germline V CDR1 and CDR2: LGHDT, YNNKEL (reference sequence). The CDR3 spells CASSEQGRGTQYF. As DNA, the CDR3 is TGTGCCAGCAGTGAACAGGGAAGGGGGACCCAGTACTTC.

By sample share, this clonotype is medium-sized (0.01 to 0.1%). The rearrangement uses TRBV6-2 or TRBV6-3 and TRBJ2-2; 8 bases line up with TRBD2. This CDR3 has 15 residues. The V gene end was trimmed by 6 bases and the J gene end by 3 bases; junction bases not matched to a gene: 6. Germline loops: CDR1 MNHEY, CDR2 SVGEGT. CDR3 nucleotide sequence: TGTGCCAGCAGGGAGAGCGGGGGTCACACCGGGGAGCTGTTTTTT. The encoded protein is CASRESGGHTGELFF.

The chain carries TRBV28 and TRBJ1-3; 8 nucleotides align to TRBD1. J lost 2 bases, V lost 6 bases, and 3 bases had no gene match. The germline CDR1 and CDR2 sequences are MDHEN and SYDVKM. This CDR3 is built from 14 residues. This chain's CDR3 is CASRVTGAGNTIYF. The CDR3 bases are TGTGCCAGCAGGGTGACAGGGGCTGGAAACACCATATATTTT.

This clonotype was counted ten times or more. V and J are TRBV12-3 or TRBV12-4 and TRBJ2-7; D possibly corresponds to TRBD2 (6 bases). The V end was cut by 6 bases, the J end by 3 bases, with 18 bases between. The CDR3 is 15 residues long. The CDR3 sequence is CASRLQEGRGYEQYF. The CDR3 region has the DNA TGTGCCAGCAGGCTCCAGGAGGGACGCGGCTACGAGCAGTACTTC.

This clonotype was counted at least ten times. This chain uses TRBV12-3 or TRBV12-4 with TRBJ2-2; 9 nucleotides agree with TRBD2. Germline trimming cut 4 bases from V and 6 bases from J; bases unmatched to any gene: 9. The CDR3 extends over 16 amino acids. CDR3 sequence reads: CASSSRSGRRAGELFF. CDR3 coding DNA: TGTGCCAGCAGTTCAAGGAGCGGGAGGAGGGCCGGGGAGCTGTTTTTT.

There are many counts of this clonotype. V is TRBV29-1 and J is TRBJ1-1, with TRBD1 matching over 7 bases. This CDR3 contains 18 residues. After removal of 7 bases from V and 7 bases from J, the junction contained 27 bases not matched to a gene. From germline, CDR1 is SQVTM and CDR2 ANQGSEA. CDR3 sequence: CSAGRWDRDTDLVLEAFF. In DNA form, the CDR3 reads TGCAGCGCTGGCCGATGGGACAGAGATACAGACCTAGTGCTTGAAGCTTTCTTT. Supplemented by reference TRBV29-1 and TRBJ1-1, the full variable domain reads SAVISQKPSRDICQRGTSLTIQCQVDSQVTMMFWYRQQPGQSLTLIATANQGSEATYESGFVIDKFPISRPNLTFSTLTVSNMSPEDSSIYLCSAGRWDRDTDLVLEAFFGQGTRLTVV.

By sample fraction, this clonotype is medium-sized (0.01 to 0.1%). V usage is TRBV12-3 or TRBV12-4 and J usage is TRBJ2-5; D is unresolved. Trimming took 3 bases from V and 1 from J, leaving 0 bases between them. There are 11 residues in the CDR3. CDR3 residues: CASSFQETQYF. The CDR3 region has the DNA TGTGCCAGCAGTTTCCAAGAGACCCAGTACTTC.

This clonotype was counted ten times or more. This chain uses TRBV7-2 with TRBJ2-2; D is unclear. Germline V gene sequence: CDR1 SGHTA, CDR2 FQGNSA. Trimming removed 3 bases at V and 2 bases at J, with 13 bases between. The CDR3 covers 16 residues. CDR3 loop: CASSLVSGPNTGELFF. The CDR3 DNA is TGTGCCAGCAGCTTGGTCTCTGGCCCCAACACCGGGGAGCTGTTTTTT.

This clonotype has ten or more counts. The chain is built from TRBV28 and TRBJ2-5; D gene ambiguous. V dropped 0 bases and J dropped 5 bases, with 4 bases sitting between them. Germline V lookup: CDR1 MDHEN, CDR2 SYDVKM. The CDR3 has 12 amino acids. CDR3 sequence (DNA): TGTGCCAGCAGTTTATGGTCGGAGACCCAGTACTTC. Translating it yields CASSLWSETQYF.

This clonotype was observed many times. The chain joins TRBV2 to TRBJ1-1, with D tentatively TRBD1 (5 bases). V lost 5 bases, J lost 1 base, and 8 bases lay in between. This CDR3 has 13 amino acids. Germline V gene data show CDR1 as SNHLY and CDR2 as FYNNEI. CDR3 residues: CASSQTENTEAFF. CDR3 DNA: TGTGCCAGCAGTCAGACAGAGAACACTGAAGCTTTCTTT.

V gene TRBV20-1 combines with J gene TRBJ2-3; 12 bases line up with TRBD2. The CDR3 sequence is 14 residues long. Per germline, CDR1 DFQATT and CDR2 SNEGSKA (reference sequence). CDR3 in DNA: TGCAGCTCAAGACTAGCGGGAGGCACAGATACGCAGTATTTT. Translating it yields CSSRLAGGTDTQYF.

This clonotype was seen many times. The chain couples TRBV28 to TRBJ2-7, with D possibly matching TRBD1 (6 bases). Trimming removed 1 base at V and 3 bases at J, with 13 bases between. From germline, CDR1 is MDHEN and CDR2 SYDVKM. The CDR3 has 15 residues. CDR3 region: CASSLFLEDSYEQYF. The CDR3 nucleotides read TGTGCCAGCAGTTTATTTCTGGAGGACAGCTACGAGCAGTACTTC.

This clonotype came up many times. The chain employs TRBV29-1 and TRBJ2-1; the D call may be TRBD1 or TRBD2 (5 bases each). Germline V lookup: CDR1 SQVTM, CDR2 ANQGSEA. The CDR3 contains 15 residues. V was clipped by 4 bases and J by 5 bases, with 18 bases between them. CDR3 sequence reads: CSVVGVSSRNNEQFF. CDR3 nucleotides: TGCAGCGTTGTGGGGGTGAGTAGCCGCAACAATGAGCAGTTCTTC.

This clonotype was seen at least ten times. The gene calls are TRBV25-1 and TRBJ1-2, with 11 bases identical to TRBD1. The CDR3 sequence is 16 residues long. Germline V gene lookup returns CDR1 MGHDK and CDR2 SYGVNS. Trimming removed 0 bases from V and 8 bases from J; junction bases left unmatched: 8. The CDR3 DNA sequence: TGTGCCAGCAGTGAATATGGAGGACAGGGGGCAGAAGGCTACACCTTC. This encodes CASSEYGGQGAEGYTF.

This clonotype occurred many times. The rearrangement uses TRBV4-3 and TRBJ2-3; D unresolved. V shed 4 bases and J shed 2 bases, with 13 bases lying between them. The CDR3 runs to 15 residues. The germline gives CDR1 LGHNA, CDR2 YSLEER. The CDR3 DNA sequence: TGCGCCAGCAGCCCCCTCCCCACACACACAGATACGCAGTATTTT. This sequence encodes CASSPLPTHTDTQYF.

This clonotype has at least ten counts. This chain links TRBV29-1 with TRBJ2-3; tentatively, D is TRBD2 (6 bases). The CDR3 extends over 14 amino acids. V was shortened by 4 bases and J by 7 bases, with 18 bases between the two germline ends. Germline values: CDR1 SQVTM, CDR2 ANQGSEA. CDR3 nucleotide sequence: TGCAGCGTTGGGACCACTCTCGGGAGAAATACGCAGTATTTT. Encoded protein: CSVGTTLGRNTQYF.

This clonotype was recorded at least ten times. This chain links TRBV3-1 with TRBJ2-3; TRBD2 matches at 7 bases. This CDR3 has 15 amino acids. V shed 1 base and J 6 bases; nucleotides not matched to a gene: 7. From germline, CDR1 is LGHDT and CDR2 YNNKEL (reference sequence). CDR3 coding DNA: TGTGCCAGCAGCCAAGGAGCGGGGCCCAGGGATACGCAGTATTTT. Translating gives CASSQGAGPRDTQYF.

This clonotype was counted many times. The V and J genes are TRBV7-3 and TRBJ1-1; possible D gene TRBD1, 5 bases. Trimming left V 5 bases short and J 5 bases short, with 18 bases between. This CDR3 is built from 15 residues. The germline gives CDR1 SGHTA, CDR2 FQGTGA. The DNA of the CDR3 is TGTGCCAGCAGCCACCGGACGGGGGAGGAAACTGAAGCTTTCTTT. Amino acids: CASSHRTGEETEAFF.

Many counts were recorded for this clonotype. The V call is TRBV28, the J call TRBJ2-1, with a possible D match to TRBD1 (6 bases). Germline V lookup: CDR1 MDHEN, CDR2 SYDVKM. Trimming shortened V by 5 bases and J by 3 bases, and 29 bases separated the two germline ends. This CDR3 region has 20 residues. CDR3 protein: CASSGVQGQSFEKDYNEQFF. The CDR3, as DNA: TGTGCCAGCAGTGGAGTACAGGGTCAGTCTTTCGAGAAGGACTACAATGAGCAGTTCTTC.

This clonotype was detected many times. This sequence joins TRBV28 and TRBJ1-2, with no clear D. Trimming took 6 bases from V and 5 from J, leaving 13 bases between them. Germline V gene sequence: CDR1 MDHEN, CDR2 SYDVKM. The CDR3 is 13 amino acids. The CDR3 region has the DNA TGTGCCAGCAGCATACCGGGCCCGTATGGCTACACCTTC. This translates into CASSIPGPYGYTF.